The rows below give T cell receptor beta chains drawn from one sample of a study of Ad26.COV2.S vaccination and SARS-CoV-2 variants. Clones were read by immunoSEQ multiplex PCR, and TCRdb kept only the in-frame ones, dropping some. This sample has 290,000 or so clones, with around 87% found just once. This sample comprised peripheral blood, obtained in a trial of Ad26.COV2.S vaccine versus placebo. These receptors all come from a person aged 18 to 59 who received the Ad26.COV2.S COVID-19 vaccine or a placebo. The CDR3 runs from the conserved cysteine through the conserved F or W. Each record gives: D gene, clone size, V gene, CDR3 protein. The D gene is left open where the match is weak. Size is stated for part of the rows, as once, few or many counts, or as a class when the clone is expanded.

>.|.|TRBV25-1
CASSELTRDEKLFF
>.|.|TRBV19
CASSGGTVSYNEQFF
>.|.|TRBV3-1/TRBV3-2
CASSLSGVDGYTF
>.|.|TRBV27
CASSAGETQYF
>.|.|TRBV5-1
CASSLEGGDNEQFF
>TRBD2|.|TRBV6-5
CASSPRGGLQETQYF
>.|.|TRBV7-2
CASSLIEGGGTEAFF
>.|.|TRBV28
CASSLPRRPQHF
>TRBD1|.|TRBV4-1
CASSRGTGGGYTF
>.|.|TRBV27
CASTKTRNSGTDTQYF
>.|.|TRBV5-4
CASSLDQEGVREQYF
>TRBD1|.|TRBV2
CASQGDRGSYSNQPQHF
>.|once|TRBV6-1
CASSETRLVYEQYF
>.|.|TRBV5-1
CASSEQGAYGYTF
>.|.|TRBV28
CASSLDLNTEAFF
>.|few|TRBV6-5
CASSWRRNQPQHF
>.|.|TRBV9
CASSVGGPGEKLFF
>TRBD1|few|TRBV30
CAWRGDRGSGRAFF
>.|.|TRBV10-1
CARRVRITYEQYF
>TRBD1|.|TRBV19
CAGQGVRGTDTQYF
>TRBD2|.|TRBV11-2
CASSTRTSGRYNEQFF
>TRBD1|.|TRBV28
CASSETGNYGYTF
>.|.|TRBV27
CASSPRGGETQYF
>.|.|TRBV5-1
CASSLEGSTDTQYF
>.|.|TRBV5-1
CASSLGVWQGDNGYTF
>TRBD2|.|TRBV19
CASSIQGRGGNTGELFF
>.|.|TRBV5-1
CASSTTVTNTEAFF
>.|.|TRBV18
CASSPFDRLREQESQYF
>.|.|TRBV29-1
CSVGLRGAFF
>.|.|TRBV18
CASSPRTATNYGYTF
>.|.|TRBV12-3/TRBV12-4
CASREQLNTEAFF
>.|.|TRBV12-5
CASGSPFLRLSGYTF
>TRBD2|.|TRBV5-6
CASSGGTSVSYLRAEQYF
>.|once|TRBV2
CASSFRSSYNEQFF
>TRBD2|.|TRBV7-2
CASSLEGTSGSRYEQYF
>.|.|TRBV6-5
CASSRAGTLSEQYF
>.|.|TRBV5-1
CASMADSSYNEQFF
>.|once|TRBV5-5
CASSLVPSGGYGYTF
>.|.|TRBV10-3
CAIILLAKPDSGANVLTF
>.|.|TRBV27
CASSVIGGSGYTF
>.|.|TRBV2
CASSRVTEAFF
>TRBD2|few|TRBV6-2/TRBV6-3
CASSYAGRVDF
>.|.|TRBV3-1/TRBV3-2
CASSQGGFGSPLHF
>TRBD2|.|TRBV18
CASSPWTSGAYEQYF
>TRBD2|.|TRBV4-2
CASSLYSERGYQETQYF
>.|.|TRBV27
CASSSSGQPQHF